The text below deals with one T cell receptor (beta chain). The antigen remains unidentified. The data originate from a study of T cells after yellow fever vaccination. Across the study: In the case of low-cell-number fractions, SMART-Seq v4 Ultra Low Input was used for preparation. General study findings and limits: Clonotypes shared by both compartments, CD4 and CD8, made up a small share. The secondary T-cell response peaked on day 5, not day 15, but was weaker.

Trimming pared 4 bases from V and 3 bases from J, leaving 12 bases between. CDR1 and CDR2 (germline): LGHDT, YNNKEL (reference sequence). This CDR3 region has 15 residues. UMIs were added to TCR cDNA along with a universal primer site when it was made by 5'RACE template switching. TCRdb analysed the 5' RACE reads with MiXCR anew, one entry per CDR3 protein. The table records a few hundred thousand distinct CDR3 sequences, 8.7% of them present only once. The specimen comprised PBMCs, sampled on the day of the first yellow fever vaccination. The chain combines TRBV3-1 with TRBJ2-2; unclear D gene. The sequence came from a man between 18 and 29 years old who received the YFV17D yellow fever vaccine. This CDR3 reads CASSPHATYTGELFF. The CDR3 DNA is TGTGCCAGCAGCCCACACGCGACATACACCGGGGAGCTGTTTTTT.